The subject of this entry is one T cell receptor (beta chain). What it recognizes is unknown. Germline V gene data show CDR1 as SGDLS and CDR2 as YYNGEE. The V segment lost 7 bases and the J segment 6 bases; nucleotides outside the gene matches: 6. The CDR3 has 13 amino acids. The data were obtained in a study of cytomegalovirus exposure and HLA in healthy donors. The table came from immunoSEQ multiplex PCR; TCRdb's copy has only in-frame clones and leaves some out. The table has 330,000 or so clones, roughly 89% seen once. Regarding the study as a whole: According to a subsequent analysis, TCR clusters from the first cohort were inclined to appear together in the 110 or so validation repertoires. Confirmation was obtained in vitro that a few CMV-associated chains are specific for CMV antigens. While the bulk of TCR sequences proved rare, some public TCRs turned up in many donors. The authors enumerated over 150 TCR beta chains as linked to cytomegalovirus.

Sequenced sample: PBMCs. The rearrangement links TRBV9 to TRBJ2-7; 11 nucleotides align to TRBD2. This clonotype originated in a woman between 18 and 29 years old in good health and CMV-seronegative. CDR3 coding DNA: TGTGCCAGCCAAAGGACTAGCGGGTCCGAGCAGTACTTC. Translated, it gives CASQRTSGSEQYF. Filled out from reference TRBV9 and TRBJ2-7, the complete variable domain reads DSGVTQTPKHLITATGQRVTLRCSPRSGDLSVYWYQQSLDQGLQFLIQYYNGEERAKGNILERFSAQQFPDLHSELNLSSLELGDSALYFCASQRTSGSEQYFGPGTRLTVT.